These 29 T cell receptor beta chains originate from one sample sequenced in a study of T cell changes during pregnancy in multiple sclerosis. Data came from immunoSEQ multiplex PCR; TCRdb stores just in-frame clones and leaves some out. The table records tens of thousands of clones, nearly 90% of them present only once. Specimen: CD8+ T cells from peripheral blood mononuclear cells, collected in the second trimester of pregnancy. The receptors shown here come from a female donor with multiple sclerosis, enrolled in a pregnancy study.

This clone was counted once. The chain has TRBV4-1 and TRBJ1-2, with a tentative D call TRBD1 (6 bases). Germline CDR1 reads MGHRA; CDR2 reads YSYEKL. V was cut by 1 base and J by 5 bases, with 23 bases left in between. The CDR3 totals 18 residues. The CDR3: CASSQVGGQNNLPYGYTF. In nucleotides, the CDR3 is TGCGCCAGCAGCCAAGTGGGTGGACAGAACAATCTTCCATATGGCTACACCTTC.

This chain uses TRBV28 with TRBJ1-1, with D unclear. Germline V gene lookup returns CDR1 MDHEN and CDR2 SYDVKM. This CDR3 region has 15 residues. The V gene lost 2 bases and the J gene lost 1 base, with 11 bases spanning the gap. This chain's CDR3 is CASSLVGAGNTEAFF. CDR3 bases: TGTGCCAGCAGTTTAGTCGGTGCAGGGAACACTGAAGCTTTCTTT. Supplemented by reference TRBV28 and TRBJ1-1, the full variable domain reads DVKVTQSSRYLVKRTGEKVFLECVQDMDHENMFWYRQDPGLGLRLIYFSYDVKMKEKGDIPEGYSVSREKKERFSLILESASTNQTSMYLCASSLVGAGNTEAFFGQGTRLTVV.

This chain links TRBV7-3 with TRBJ2-7; possibly TRBD1 for D (6 bases). Trimming removed 1 base at V and 2 bases at J, with 12 bases between. This CDR3 contains 15 residues. Per the germline V gene, CDR1 is SGHTA and CDR2 is FQGTGA. The CDR3 sequence: CASSLKGERPYEQYF. Here the CDR3 DNA reads TGTGCCAGCAGCTTAAAGGGGGAACGCCCCTACGAGCAGTACTTC.

The V call is TRBV6-5, the J call TRBJ2-3; 8 nucleotides agree with TRBD2. V lost 0 bases to trimming and J lost 3 bases; unmatched junction nucleotides: 5. This CDR3 is 16 amino acids long. Germline V gives CDR1 MNHEY, CDR2 SVGAGI. CDR3 bases: TGTGCCAGCAGTTACTCGAAGCGGGAGTGGACAGATACGCAGTATTTT. Residues: CASSYSKREWTDTQYF.

The rearrangement uses TRBV4-3 and TRBJ2-2, with a tentative D call TRBD2 (6 bases). CDR3 size: 13 residues. Germline values: CDR1 LGHNA, CDR2 YSLEER. V was pared by 2 bases and J by 5 bases, with 6 bases between. The CDR3, as DNA: TGCGCCAGCAGCCAACGGGGGACCGGGGAGCTGTTTTTT. This sequence encodes CASSQRGTGELFF.

V usage is TRBV11-2 and J usage is TRBJ2-5, with no clear D. CDR3 size: 14 residues. V was pared by 1 base and J by 0 bases, with 6 bases between. Per germline, CDR1 SGHAT and CDR2 FQNNGV. The CDR3 is CASSLAPNQETQYF. CDR3 sequence (DNA): TGTGCCAGCAGCTTAGCCCCAAACCAAGAGACCCAGTACTTC. The full variable domain, completed using reference TRBV11-2 and TRBJ2-5, is EAGVAQSPRYKIIEKRQSVAFWCNPISGHATLYWYQQILGQGPKLLIQFQNNGVVDDSQLPKDRFSAERLKGVDSTLKIQPAKLEDSAVYLCASSLAPNQETQYFGPGTRLLVL.

The V and J genes are TRBV7-3 and TRBJ1-1; TRBD1 matches at 8 bases. The CDR3 spans 15 residues. Trimming removed 5 bases from V and 4 bases from J; junction bases left unmatched: 9. CDR1 and CDR2 from the germline V gene are SGHTA and FQGTGA. For the CDR3, the DNA is TGTGCCAGCAGCCCCGGACAGGGTTGGGGCACTGAAGCTTTCTTT. It is translated as CASSPGQGWGTEAFF.

This chain joins TRBV5-4 and TRBJ2-7, with TRBD2 as a possible D gene (6 bases). Trimming took 4 bases from V and 5 from J, leaving 25 bases between them. Per germline, CDR1 SGHNT and CDR2 YYREEE (reference sequence). The CDR3 contains 17 residues. The CDR3 is CASSPWRGATGSNEQYF. The CDR3 DNA sequence: TGTGCCAGCAGCCCTTGGAGGGGAGCCACAGGATCCAACGAGCAGTACTTC. Full variable domain (rest looked up from reference TRBV5-4 and TRBJ2-7): ETGVTQSPTHLIKTRGQQVTLRCSSQSGHNTVSWYQQALGQGPQFIFQYYREEENGRGNFPPRFSGLQFPNYSSELNVNALELDDSALYLCASSPWRGATGSNEQYFGPGTRLTVT.

The CDR3 DNA reads TGTGCCAGCAGCCCCGGTGGGAGACCGATCTACGAGCAGTACTTC. Translating gives CASSPGGRPIYEQYF. The chain joins TRBV7-6 to TRBJ2-7, with D possibly TRBD2 on 5 matching bases. The V end was cut by 5 bases, the J end by 3 bases, with 17 bases between. The CDR3 covers 15 residues. Germline values: CDR1 SGHVS, CDR2 FNYEAQ.

This chain uses TRBV7-9 with TRBJ1-4, with D unresolved. CDR1 and CDR2 from the germline V gene are SEHNR and FQNEAQ (reference sequence). CDR3 length equals 13 residues. Deletions cut 11 bases from V and 3 bases from J, with 13 bases between. The CDR3 sequence: CAYSSGSNEKLFF. The CDR3 DNA follows: TGTGCCTACTCCTCGGGGTCTAATGAAAAACTGTTTTTT.

The chain recombines TRBV10-3 with TRBJ2-7; TRBD1 is a possible D gene (6 bases). This CDR3 is built from 13 residues. Trimming took 8 bases from V and 3 from J, leaving 14 bases between them. Germline V gene lookup returns CDR1 ENHRY and CDR2 SYGVKD. CDR3 bases: TGTGCCATCGGTTGGGACACGGGCTACGAGCAGTACTTC. It codes for CAIGWDTGYEQYF.

The chain recombines TRBV19 with TRBJ1-4; tentatively, D is TRBD1 (6 bases). This CDR3 contains 14 residues. Trimming shortened V by 4 bases and J by 6 bases, and 12 bases separated the two germline ends. Germline V gene data show CDR1 as LNHDA and CDR2 as SQIVND (reference sequence). CDR3 in amino acids: CASSTVTGYEKLFF. As DNA, the CDR3 is TGTGCCAGTAGTACCGTTACAGGGTATGAAAAACTGTTTTTT. Looking up the rest from reference TRBV19 and TRBJ1-4 gives the full variable domain: DGGITQSPKYLFRKEGQNVTLSCEQNLNHDAMYWYRQDPGQGLRLIYYSQIVNDFQKGDIAEGYSVSREKKESFPLTVTSAQKNPTAFYLCASSTVTGYEKLFFGSGTQLSVL.

This rearrangement joins TRBV4-1 to TRBJ1-4; D may be TRBD1 (5 bases). The CDR3 length is 15 residues. V dropped 3 bases and J dropped 7 bases, with 15 bases sitting between them. Germline lookup yields CDR1 MGHRA and CDR2 YSYEKL. CDR3 in DNA: TGCGCCAGCAGCCAGGTTGAAGGGCAGGGTGAAAAACTGTTTTTT. This codes for CASSQVEGQGEKLFF.

This chain joins TRBV19 and TRBJ1-2; unclear D gene. The V and J ends lost 5 bases and 8 bases respectively, with 12 bases between them. Germline lookup yields CDR1 LNHDA and CDR2 SQIVND (reference sequence). This CDR3 has 12 amino acids. The CDR3 loop reads CASSAGLEGYTF. CDR3 DNA: TGTGCCAGTAGTGCGGGCCTTGAAGGCTACACCTTC.

CDR3 nucleotides: TGCGCCAGGGACAGTCGGAACACTGAAGCTTTCTTT. Translation: CARDSRNTEAFF. The J gene is TRBJ1-1, the V gene TRBV10-1; the D gene is possibly TRBD1 (6 bases). The germline V gene has CDR1 WNHNN and CDR2 SYGVQD (reference sequence). The V end was cut by 9 bases, the J end by 1 base, with 9 bases between. The CDR3 runs 12 residues.

The chain carries TRBV19 and TRBJ1-4; 7 positions agree with TRBD1. This CDR3 comprises 15 residues. Germline CDR1 reads LNHDA; CDR2 reads SQIVND (reference sequence). Trimming removed 11 bases from V and 0 bases from J; junction bases left unmatched: 9. The CDR3 region is CALRDRETTNEKLFF. The CDR3 nucleotides are TGTGCCCTCCGGGACAGAGAAACAACTAATGAAAAACTGTTTTTT.

This chain connects TRBV11-2 to TRBJ2-6, with a tentative D call TRBD2 (5 bases). CDR3 length: 19 amino acids. V was pared by 0 bases and J by 0 bases, with 15 bases between. Germline values: CDR1 SGHAT, CDR2 FQNNGV. CDR3 amino acids: CASSLDGVGWGSGANVLTF. In DNA, the CDR3 is TGTGCCAGCAGCTTAGACGGGGTGGGTTGGGGCTCTGGGGCCAACGTCCTGACTTTC.

V gene TRBV4-3 combines with J gene TRBJ2-7; 8 nucleotides line up with TRBD1. Germline V CDR1 and CDR2: LGHNA, YSLEER. Trimming removed 1 base from V and 4 bases from J; junction bases left unmatched: 6. This CDR3 has 15 amino acids. Here the CDR3 reads CASSQGAGGSYEQYF. The CDR3 DNA reads as TGCGCCAGCAGCCAAGGTGCAGGGGGCTCGTACGAGCAGTACTTC.

The V and J genes are TRBV6-4 and TRBJ2-1, with 7 nucleotides matching TRBD2. The length of the CDR3 is 15 residues. Germline-derived CDR1 and CDR2 are MRHNA and SNTAGT. The J segment lost 8 bases and the V segment lost 3 bases, leaving 10 bases of the junction unmatched. This chain's CDR3 is CASSDTASGGDEQFF. In DNA form, the CDR3 reads TGTGCCAGCAGTGATACTGCTAGCGGTGGGGATGAGCAGTTCTTC.

This chain links TRBV4-3 with TRBJ2-1, with 9 bases that match TRBD2. Trimming took 0 bases from V and 0 from J; bases not matched to a gene: 12. This CDR3 spans 20 amino acids. In germline, CDR1 is LGHNA, CDR2 YSLEER. The DNA of the CDR3 is TGCGCCAGCAGCCAAGATTGGAGGAGCGGGGGGCCGAGCTCCTACAATGAGCAGTTCTTC. It codes for CASSQDWRSGGPSSYNEQFF.

V and J are TRBV7-3 and TRBJ1-1; possibly TRBD1 for D (6 bases). Germline lookup yields CDR1 SGHTA and CDR2 FQGTGA. The ends were cut back, 5 bases at V and 3 bases at J, with 13 bases in the middle. This CDR3 comprises 14 residues. The CDR3 region is CASSPQGWDTEAFF. CDR3 DNA sequence: TGTGCCAGCAGCCCCCAGGGGTGGGACACTGAAGCTTTCTTT.

The CDR3 nucleotides are TGCGCCAGCAGCAACGACGGAGCGCCCTACAATGAGCAGTTCTTC. This encodes CASSNDGAPYNEQFF. The rearrangement links TRBV4-3 to TRBJ2-1; D ambiguous. The CDR3 has 15 amino acids. V lost 5 bases and J lost 2, with 13 bases in between. CDR1 is LGHNA and CDR2 is YSLEER in the germline V gene.

The chain couples TRBV27 to TRBJ2-7, with TRBD1 matching 7 bases. Germline-derived CDR1 and CDR2 are MNHEY and SMNVEV (reference sequence). Unmatched junction bases numbered 4, after V lost 5 bases and J lost 0 bases. The CDR3 spans 14 residues. CDR3 sequence (DNA): TGTGCCAGCAGTCGGACAGGAAACTCCTACGAGCAGTACTTC. This encodes CASSRTGNSYEQYF.

The chain carries TRBV7-9 and TRBJ2-1; 14 bases match TRBD2. CDR3 length equals 18 residues. With 10 bases clipped from V and 0 bases from J, the junction kept 11 bases outside the gene matches. From germline, CDR1 is SEHNR and CDR2 FQNEAQ (reference sequence). CDR3 sequence (DNA): TGTGCCATCCCAGGACTAGCGGGAGGCGCGAGCTCCTACAATGAGCAGTTCTTC. Translating gives CAIPGLAGGASSYNEQFF.

This clone was detected only once. The chain uses TRBV6-5 and TRBJ2-3; D unresolved. CDR3 length: 15 residues. V gave up 3 bases and J gave up 0 bases, with 10 bases separating them. Germline CDR1 MNHEY, CDR2 SVGAGI. This CDR3 reads CASSYRLESTDTQYF. Here the CDR3 DNA reads TGTGCCAGCAGTTATAGATTAGAGAGCACAGATACGCAGTATTTT.

The chain has TRBV6-1 and TRBJ2-7; TRBD2 matches 8 bases. CDR3 length: 15 amino acids. V dropped 1 base and J dropped 2; count of bases not matched to a gene: 4. CDR1 is MNHNS and CDR2 is SASEGT in the germline V gene. CDR3 residues: CASSEGGAGAYEQYF. The CDR3 DNA follows: TGTGCCAGCAGTGAAGGGGGAGCGGGAGCCTACGAGCAGTACTTC.

This clone appeared once. This chain links TRBV9 with TRBJ2-7, with a possible D match to TRBD1 (7 bases). Looked up from germline, CDR1 is SGDLS and CDR2 is YYNGEE. V lost 3 bases and J lost 5, with 15 bases in between. This CDR3 is built from 14 residues. CDR3 sequence: CASSGGDSFDEQYF. The CDR3 DNA is TGTGCCAGCAGCGGGGGGGACAGTTTCGACGAGCAGTACTTC. The full variable domain, with the rest looked up from reference TRBV9 and TRBJ2-7, is DSGVTQTPKHLITATGQRVTLRCSPRSGDLSVYWYQQSLDQGLQFLIQYYNGEERAKGNILERFSAQQFPDLHSELNLSSLELGDSALYFCASSGGDSFDEQYFGPGTRLTVT.

Worth noting for this clone: The same CDR3 arises from other DNA sequences in this sample as well. The chain uses TRBV27 and TRBJ2-1; a weak D match, TRBD1 (7 bases). The V end lost 4 bases, the J end lost 3 bases, and 10 bases lay between the germline ends. The CDR3 sequence is 14 residues long. Germline-derived CDR1 and CDR2 are MNHEY and SMNVEV (reference sequence). CDR3 residues: CASSWGDSYNEQFF. In DNA, the CDR3 is TGTGCCAGCAGTTGGGGGGACAGCTACAATGAGCAGTTCTTC.

V and J are TRBV27 and TRBJ1-6; D is ambiguous. The germline gives CDR1 MNHEY, CDR2 SMNVEV (reference sequence). V lost 1 base and J 9 bases, leaving 13 bases between the germline ends. The length of the CDR3 is 15 residues. This CDR3 reads CASSLWEGSTSPLHF. In DNA form, the CDR3 reads TGTGCCAGCAGTTTATGGGAGGGATCAACTTCACCCCTCCACTTT.